This TCR beta chain was documented in a study of T cell repertoires in cytomegalovirus infection. For the study at large: The study used recently identified HLA-C-restricted and well-studied HLA-B-restricted CMV epitopes. In public TCR beta signatures, there were indications of both CMV infection and matching HLA type. General study findings and limits: There were HLA-C-restricted CMV-specific TCR beta clonotypes dominating the ex vivo response.

V lost 5 bases to trimming and J lost 8 bases, with 12 bases between them. The CDR3 spans 12 residues. This clonotype came up a few times. Its antigen is unidentified. TCRdb re-called the reads with MiXCR, one entry per CDR3 protein. The repertoire holds about half a million distinct CDR3 sequences, 30% to 40% seen once, with under 20% in the top ten. The sequence derives from a human donor in good health (CMV status not recorded). Some clones in this sample may be carry-over from other donors' samples. The sample consisted of cultured PBMCs, taken from culture after CMV antigen stimulation. The V and J genes are TRBV12-3 or TRBV12-4 and TRBJ1-2; maybe TRBD1 (6 bases). This chain's CDR3 is CASSAGAEGYTF. The CDR3 DNA reads TGTGCCAGCAGTGCAGGGGCTGAGGGCTACACCTTC.